This entry lists 16 T cell receptor beta chains sequenced from one sample in a study of T cells in Graves' hyperthyroidism and ophthalmopathy. Amplified TCR beta CDR3 regions derived from RNA transcripts. A set of HTBI primers served as the primers for a first-round RT-PCR of the TCR CDR3. A single record per CDR3 protein comes from TCRdb applying MiXCR to the multiplex PCR reads. The sample has about 270,000 distinct CDR3 sequences; about 25% are singletons. The sample comprised blood. The receptors derive from a woman in her forties with Graves' ophthalmopathy.

The chain uses TRBV19 and TRBJ2-2; no firm D call. V was cut by 1 base and J by 0 bases, with 9 bases left in between. Per germline, CDR1 LNHDA and CDR2 SQIVND (reference sequence). The CDR3 is 16 residues long. The CDR3 region is CASSIGKGTNTGELFF. The CDR3 bases are TGTGCCAGTAGTATAGGGAAAGGGACGAACACCGGGGAGCTGTTTTTT.

In its sample, this clonotype was seen many times. The gene calls are TRBV28 and TRBJ1-5; 8 bases map to TRBD1. V dropped 6 bases and J dropped 3; count of bases not matched to a gene: 4. Per germline, CDR1 MDHEN and CDR2 SYDVKM. This CDR3 has 14 amino acids. CDR3 in amino acids: CASRGQALNQPQHF. CDR3 sequence (DNA): TGTGCCAGCAGGGGACAGGCGCTCAATCAGCCCCAGCATTTT.

This clonotype has a count of ten or more. CDR3 in amino acids: CASINDRGVGGANVLTF. DNA for the CDR3: TGTGCCAGCATTAACGACAGGGGAGTCGGTGGGGCCAACGTCCTGACTTTC. The V and J genes are TRBV2 and TRBJ2-6, with 8 bases aligning to TRBD1. This CDR3 spans 17 amino acids. The V segment lost 7 bases and the J segment 3 bases; nucleotides outside the gene matches: 11. Looked up from germline, CDR1 is SNHLY and CDR2 is FYNNEI.

V is TRBV15 and J is TRBJ1-1; D perhaps matches TRBD1 (5 bases). Germline-derived CDR1 and CDR2 are LNHNV and YYDKDF (reference sequence). V was trimmed by 3 bases and J by 3 bases, leaving 11 bases between them. This CDR3 is built from 14 residues. Here the CDR3 reads CATSRTADDTEAFF. The CDR3 DNA is TGTGCCACCAGCAGGACAGCGGACGACACTGAAGCTTTCTTT.

This clonotype was counted many times. V and J are TRBV11-2 and TRBJ2-5; 9 bases line up with TRBD2. The CDR3 extends over 18 amino acids. Per the germline V gene, CDR1 is SGHAT and CDR2 is FQNNGV. The trim removed 0 bases at V and 5 bases at J, leaving 13 bases unmatched. The CDR3 region has the DNA TGTGCCAGCAGCTTAGAGGGCACTCGAGCGGGAGGCAATGAGACCCAGTACTTC. Encoded protein: CASSLEGTRAGGNETQYF.

This clonotype was picked up many times. J is TRBJ2-2 and V is TRBV5-1; 8 nucleotides align to TRBD2. From germline, CDR1 is SGHRS and CDR2 YFSETQ. V was pared by 4 bases and J by 4 bases, with 9 bases of the junction left unmatched. CDR3 length: 16 residues. The CDR3 here is CASSAYGLAGTGELFF. The CDR3 DNA is TGCGCCAGCAGCGCATACGGACTAGCTGGCACCGGGGAGCTGTTTTTT.

This clonotype was recorded at least ten times. V gene TRBV10-3 combines with J gene TRBJ2-7; unclear D gene. The CDR3 contains 15 residues. Germline CDR1 reads ENHRY; CDR2 reads SYGVKD. The V gene lost 0 bases and the J gene lost 7 bases, with 16 bases spanning the gap. The DNA of the CDR3 is TGTGCCATCAGTGAGTCGGATCAGCTAATCAAAGAGCAGTACTTC. This encodes CAISESDQLIKEQYF.

This clonotype has ten or more counts. The chain couples TRBV2 to TRBJ2-2; D is ambiguous. The ends were cut back, 8 bases at V and 0 bases at J, with 10 bases in the middle. The CDR3 runs 14 residues. Per the germline V gene, CDR1 is SNHLY and CDR2 is FYNNEI. The CDR3 nucleotides read TGTGCCAGCGGTATTCTAGCGAACACCGGGGAGCTGTTTTTT. It is translated as CASGILANTGELFF.

This clonotype was detected many times. The chain has TRBV7-2 and TRBJ2-5, with 11 positions matching TRBD2. The CDR3 extends over 15 amino acids. The V segment lost 5 bases and the J segment 5 bases; nucleotides outside the gene matches: 7. The V gene's germline CDR1 is SGHTA and CDR2 FQGNSA. The CDR3 protein is CASSTTSGSPETQYF. The DNA for the CDR3 is TGTGCCAGCAGCACTACTAGCGGGAGTCCGGAGACCCAGTACTTC.

The chain joins TRBV30 to TRBJ2-5; TRBD1 might be the D (6 bases). Germline V gene sequence: CDR1 GTSNPN, CDR2 SVGIG (reference sequence). V dropped 5 bases and J dropped 4 bases, with 8 bases sitting between them. The CDR3 consists of 11 residues. CDR3 protein: CAWGRGETQYF. Written as DNA, the CDR3 is TGTGCCTGGGGCAGGGGAGAGACCCAGTACTTC.

This clonotype appeared a few times. This chain joins TRBV5-1 and TRBJ2-2; D is uncertain. The CDR3 is 14 amino acids. Germline CDR1 is SGHRS and CDR2 is YFSETQ. Trimming removed 3 bases at V and 0 bases at J, with 6 bases between. The CDR3 loop is CASSSHTNTGELFF. Written as DNA, the CDR3 is TGCGCCAGCAGCTCGCATACGAACACCGGGGAGCTGTTTTTT.

At least ten counts were recorded for this clonotype. The chain is built from TRBV5-1 and TRBJ1-2; TRBD1 agrees at 7 bases. This CDR3 region has 14 residues. The junction had 6 bases not matched to a gene; V was cut back by 5 bases and J by 2 bases. The V gene's germline CDR1 is SGHRS and CDR2 YFSETQ. This CDR3 reads CASRGQSDNYGYTF. The CDR3 coding sequence is TGCGCCAGCAGGGGACAGAGTGACAACTATGGCTACACCTTC. The variable domain in full, completed from reference TRBV5-1 and TRBJ1-2, reads KAGVTQTPRYLIKTRGQQVTLSCSPISGHRSVSWYQQTPGQGLQFLFEYFSETQRNKGNFPGRFSGRQFSNSRSEMNVSTLELGDSALYLCASRGQSDNYGYTFGSGTRLTVV.

CDR3 bases: TGCAGTGCTAGAGATCGGCGGATAATGAACACTGAAGCTTTCTTT. Amino acid sequence: CSARDRRIMNTEAFF. The V gene is TRBV20-1, the J gene TRBJ1-1; D is ambiguous. Germline CDR1 is DFQATT and CDR2 is SNEGSKA (reference sequence). V was pared by 0 bases and J by 0 bases, with 11 bases between. This CDR3 region has 15 residues.

The chain joins TRBV28 to TRBJ1-5; D is ambiguous. The CDR3 is 12 residues long. Germline CDR1 reads MDHEN; CDR2 reads SYDVKM. V was pared by 8 bases and J by 3 bases, with 8 bases between. The CDR3 nucleotides are TGTGCCAGCTTCCAGAACAATCAGCCCCAGCATTTT. Encoded protein: CASFQNNQPQHF.

This clonotype was counted many times. The genes are TRBV7-9 and TRBJ2-7; the D is unclear. V gave up 2 bases and J gave up 5 bases, with 4 bases separating them. This CDR3 spans 11 amino acids. Germline V lookup: CDR1 SEHNR, CDR2 FQNEAQ (reference sequence). CDR3 in amino acids: CASSLHDEQYF. CDR3 sequence (DNA): TGTGCCAGCAGCTTACACGACGAGCAGTACTTC.

The table lists this clonotype with many counts. The rearrangement links TRBV28 to TRBJ2-7; TRBD2 aligns across 7 bases. Germline V CDR1 and CDR2: MDHEN, SYDVKM. The CDR3 spans 16 residues. The J segment lost 2 bases and the V segment lost 2 bases, leaving 9 bases of the junction unmatched. The chain's CDR3 is CASSLTVASGAYEQYF. CDR3 DNA: TGTGCCAGCAGTTTAACGGTAGCTAGCGGAGCCTACGAGCAGTACTTC.